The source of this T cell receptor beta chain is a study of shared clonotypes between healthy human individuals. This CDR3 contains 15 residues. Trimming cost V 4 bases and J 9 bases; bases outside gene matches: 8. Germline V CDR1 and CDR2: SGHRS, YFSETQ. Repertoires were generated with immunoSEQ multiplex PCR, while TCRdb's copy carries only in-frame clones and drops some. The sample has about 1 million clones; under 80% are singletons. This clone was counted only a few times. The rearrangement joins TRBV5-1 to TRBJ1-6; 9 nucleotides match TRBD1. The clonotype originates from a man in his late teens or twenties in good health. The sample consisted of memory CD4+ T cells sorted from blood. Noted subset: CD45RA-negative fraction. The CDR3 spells CASSPDGTGRSPLHF. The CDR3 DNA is TGCGCCAGCAGCCCGGACGGGACAGGGCGTTCACCCCTCCACTTT.